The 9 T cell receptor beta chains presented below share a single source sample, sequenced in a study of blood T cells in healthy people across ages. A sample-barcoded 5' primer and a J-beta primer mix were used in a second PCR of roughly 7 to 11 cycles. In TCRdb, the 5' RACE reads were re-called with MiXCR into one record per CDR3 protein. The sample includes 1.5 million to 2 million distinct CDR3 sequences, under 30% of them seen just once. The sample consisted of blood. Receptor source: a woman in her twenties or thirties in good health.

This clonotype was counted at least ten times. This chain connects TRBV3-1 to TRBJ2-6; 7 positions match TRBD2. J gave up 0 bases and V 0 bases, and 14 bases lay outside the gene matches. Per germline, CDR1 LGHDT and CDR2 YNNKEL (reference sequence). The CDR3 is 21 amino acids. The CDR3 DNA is TGTGCCAGCAGCCAAGAGTGGGCATTGACTAGCTCACCCTCTGGGGCCAACGTCCTGACTTTC. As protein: CASSQEWALTSSPSGANVLTF.

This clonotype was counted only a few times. As DNA, the CDR3 is TGCGCCAGCAGCCATAGGGCGACGGAGACCTACGAGCAGTACTTC. Its translation is CASSHRATETYEQYF. The genes are TRBV4-1 and TRBJ2-7; no clear D gene. There are 15 residues in the CDR3. CDR1 is MGHRA and CDR2 is YSYEKL in the germline V gene. V gave up 3 bases and J gave up 2 bases, with 14 bases separating them.

As DNA, the CDR3 is TGTGCCAGCAGCCTCAGCTTCAAACGCAATCAGCCCCAGCATTTT. This translates into CASSLSFKRNQPQHF. The chain recombines TRBV6-2 or TRBV6-3 with TRBJ1-5; D gene uncertain. Germline CDR1 is MNHEY and CDR2 is SVGEGT. V was trimmed by 6 bases and J by 2 bases, leaving 14 bases between them. This CDR3 region has 15 residues.

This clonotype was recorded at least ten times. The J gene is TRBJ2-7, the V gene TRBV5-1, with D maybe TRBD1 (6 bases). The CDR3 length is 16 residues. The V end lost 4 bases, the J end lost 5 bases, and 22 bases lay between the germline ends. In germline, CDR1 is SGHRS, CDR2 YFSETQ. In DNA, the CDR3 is TGCGCCAGCAGCCTGGGCACCCAGGGGCTAATAGACGAGCAGTACTTC. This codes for CASSLGTQGLIDEQYF.

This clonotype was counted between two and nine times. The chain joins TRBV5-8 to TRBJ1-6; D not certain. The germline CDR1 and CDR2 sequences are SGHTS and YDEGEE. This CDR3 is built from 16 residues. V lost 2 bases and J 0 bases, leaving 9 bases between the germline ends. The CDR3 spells CASSFAGSSYNSPLHF. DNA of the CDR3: TGTGCCAGCAGCTTCGCGGGAAGCTCCTATAATTCACCCCTCCACTTT.

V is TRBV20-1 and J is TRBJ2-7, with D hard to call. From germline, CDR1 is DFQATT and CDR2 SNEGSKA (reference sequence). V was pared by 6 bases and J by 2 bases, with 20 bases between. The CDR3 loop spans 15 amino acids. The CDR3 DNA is TGCAGTGCCCTCGATTCGCCGAGGTCGGCCTACGAGCAGTACTTC. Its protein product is CSALDSPRSAYEQYF.

The CDR3 DNA is TGTGCCAGCAGTGCCGGGACCTTGGGCCCAGAGACCCAGTACTTC. Encoded protein: CASSAGTLGPETQYF. The rearrangement links TRBV6-2 or TRBV6-3 to TRBJ2-5; D could derive from TRBD1 or TRBD2 (5 bases each). The CDR3 consists of 15 residues. Germline lookup yields CDR1 MNHEY and CDR2 SVGEGT. Trimming removed 5 bases at V and 4 bases at J, with 17 bases between.

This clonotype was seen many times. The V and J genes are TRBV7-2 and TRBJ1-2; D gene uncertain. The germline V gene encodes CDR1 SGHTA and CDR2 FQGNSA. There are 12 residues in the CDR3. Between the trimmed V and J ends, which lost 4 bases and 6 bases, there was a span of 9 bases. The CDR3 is CASSSQNNGYTF. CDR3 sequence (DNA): TGTGCCAGCAGCTCACAAAATAATGGCTACACCTTC.

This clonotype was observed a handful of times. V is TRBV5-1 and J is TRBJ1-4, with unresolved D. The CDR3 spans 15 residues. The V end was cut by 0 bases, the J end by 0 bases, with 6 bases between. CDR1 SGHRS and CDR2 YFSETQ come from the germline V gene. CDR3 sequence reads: CASSLGDATNEKLFF. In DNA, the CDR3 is TGCGCCAGCAGCTTGGGAGATGCAACTAATGAAAAACTGTTTTTT.